These 26 T cell receptor beta chains share one sample of origin, sequenced in a study of human T cells and chemical hapten exposure. The sample's time point: patch test 1, 2 weeks after DPC sensitization. Documented treatment: therapeutic diphenylcyclopropenone sensitization with weekly scalp DPC. Each CDR3 protein is one row after TCRdb ran MiXCR on the RACE reads. The sample carries fewer than 400,000 distinct CDR3 sequences, around 6.9% recorded once. Sequences were derived from whole blood, sampled in connection with sensitization to the hapten diphenylcyclopropenone (DPC). The receptors were sampled from a young woman with alopecia areata. Some clones in this sample may be carry-over from other donors' samples.

The chain couples TRBV5-1 to TRBJ2-5; D gene ambiguous. The CDR3 is made up of 12 amino acids. Germline CDR1 and CDR2: SGHRS and YFSETQ. Trimming took off 3 bases at V and 0 bases at J, with 3 bases between the two ends. The CDR3 region is CASSWYQETQYF. The CDR3 DNA follows: TGCGCCAGCAGCTGGTACCAAGAGACCCAGTACTTC.

This clonotype was seen ten or more times. In nucleotides, the CDR3 is TGTGCCAGCAGCTTATGGGACAGGGGCATGGATGAGCAGTTCTTC. It yields the protein CASSLWDRGMDEQFF. The chain uses TRBV11-2 and TRBJ2-1, with 10 bases that match TRBD1. J gave up 8 bases and V 2 bases, and 6 bases lay outside the gene matches. Germline V CDR1 and CDR2: SGHAT, FQNNGV. This CDR3 spans 15 amino acids.

The chain combines TRBV10-3 with TRBJ2-7; tentatively, D is TRBD2 (5 bases). There are 15 residues in the CDR3. Germline loops: CDR1 ENHRY, CDR2 SYGVKD. Trimming removed 0 bases at V and 2 bases at J, with 11 bases between. Here the CDR3 reads CAISESRTYTYEQYF. CDR3 bases: TGTGCCATCAGTGAGTCACGGACTTACACCTACGAGCAGTACTTC.

This clonotype was found many times. The rearrangement joins TRBV7-2 to TRBJ1-2; D gene unclear. From germline, CDR1 is SGHTA and CDR2 FQGNSA. The V end lost 5 bases, the J end lost 2 bases, and 21 bases lay between the germline ends. The CDR3 has 17 amino acids. The CDR3 bases are TGTGCCAGCAGCCCCCCTTCGGCAGTCCTTATAAACTATGGCTACACCTTC. Translation: CASSPPSAVLINYGYTF.

This clonotype came up a few times. The rearrangement uses TRBV15 and TRBJ2-7; D not resolved. This CDR3 is built from 15 residues. V gave up 0 bases and J gave up 2 bases, with 11 bases separating them. Germline V gives CDR1 LNHNV, CDR2 YYDKDF (reference sequence). The CDR3 spells CATSRDFTQTYEQYF. The CDR3 region has the DNA TGTGCCACCAGCAGAGATTTCACACAGACCTACGAGCAGTACTTC.

This rearrangement joins TRBV11-2 to TRBJ2-6; 7 bases map to TRBD2. The CDR3 has 18 residues. Germline CDR1 SGHAT, CDR2 FQNNGV. J gave up 2 bases and V 4 bases, and 11 bases lay outside the gene matches. The CDR3, as DNA: TGTGCCAGCAGCTCCTGGTTGCAGGGAGGGGCTGGGGCCAACGTCCTGACTTTC. Residues: CASSSWLQGGAGANVLTF.

This clonotype turned up a few times. The rearrangement joins TRBV7-9 to TRBJ1-4; possible D gene TRBD1, 6 bases. Per the germline V gene, CDR1 is SEHNR and CDR2 is FQNEAQ (reference sequence). The V gene lost 1 base and the J gene lost 12 bases, with 15 bases spanning the gap. CDR3 length equals 14 residues. CDR3 DNA sequence: TGTGCCAGCAGCTTAGATTCGACAACAGGGCAACTGTTTTTT. Its translation: CASSLDSTTGQLFF. Using reference TRBV7-9 and TRBJ1-4 for the parts outside the CDR3, the full variable domain is DTGVSQNPRHKITKRGQNVTFRCDPISEHNRLYWYRQTLGQGPEFLTYFQNEAQLEKSRLLSDRFSAERPKGSFSTLEIQRTEQGDSAMYLCASSLDSTTGQLFFGSGTQLSVL.

V is TRBV21-1 and J is TRBJ2-4; the table calls TRBD2, which could not be checked here. TRBV21-1 constitutes a pseudogene. CDR3 size: 17 residues. The CDR3 spells CASSKPRRGIAKNIQYF. CDR3 DNA: TGTGCCAGCAGCAAACCGCGGCGGGGTATAGCCAAAAACATTCAGTACTTC.

This clonotype has a count of ten or more. The V gene is TRBV20-1, the J gene TRBJ2-3; 8 bases are a match to TRBD2. The CDR3 runs to 16 residues. After removal of 0 bases from V and 1 base from J, the junction contained 6 bases not matched to a gene. CDR1 is DFQATT, CDR2 SNEGSKA, per germline (reference sequence). Here the CDR3 reads CSAREEAGARTDTQYF. Here the CDR3 DNA reads TGCAGTGCTAGAGAGGAAGCGGGGGCTCGCACAGATACGCAGTATTTT.

This clonotype showed up just a few times. The J gene is TRBJ1-5, the V gene TRBV18; 8 bases are shared with TRBD1. The CDR3 spans 14 residues. V lost 8 bases to trimming and J lost 4 bases; unmatched junction nucleotides: 7. CDR1 KGHSH and CDR2 LQKENI come from the germline V gene. CDR3 amino acids: CASKTGDPNQPQHF. The CDR3 coding sequence is TGTGCCAGCAAGACAGGGGATCCGAATCAGCCCCAGCATTTT. Drawing the rest from reference TRBV18 and TRBJ1-5, the complete variable domain is NAGVMQNPRHLVRRRGQEARLRCSPMKGHSHVYWYRQLPEEGLKFMVYLQKENIIDESGMPKERFSAEFPKEGPSILRIQQVVRGDSAAYFCASKTGDPNQPQHFGDGTRLSIL.

Here the CDR3 reads CASSLIIGSYGYTF. The CDR3 nucleotides read TGTGCCAGCAGTTTAATAATCGGGAGCTATGGCTACACCTTC. V gene TRBV12-3 or TRBV12-4 combines with J gene TRBJ1-2, with no clear D. Trimming left V 2 bases short and J 4 bases short, with 11 bases between. This CDR3 comprises 14 residues.

This clonotype was seen a few times. The chain links TRBV7-3 to TRBJ2-1; D is possibly TRBD2 (7 bases). Germline V gene lookup returns CDR1 SGHTA and CDR2 FQGTGA. Trimming took off 2 bases at V and 6 bases at J, with 20 bases between the two ends. This CDR3 is built from 17 residues. CDR3 sequence (DNA): TGTGCCAGCAGCTTACGAACGGGGGGCGCTGAAGGCAATGAGCAGTTCTTC. Amino acids: CASSLRTGGAEGNEQFF.

This chain connects TRBV12-2 to TRBJ1-1. TRBV12-2 is marked as a pseudogene. CDR3 size: 14 residues. The CDR3 sequence: CASPTEGRDTEAFF. The DNA of the CDR3 is TGTGCAAGTCCAACTGAGGGCAGGGACACTGAAGCTTTCTTT.

The chain links TRBV10-3 to TRBJ1-3, with 9 bases matching TRBD1. The CDR3 has 13 residues. The V gene's germline CDR1 is ENHRY and CDR2 SYGVKD. The trim removed 10 bases at V and 4 bases at J, leaving 5 bases unmatched. The CDR3 loop is CASKGQGGNTIYF. The DNA for the CDR3 is TGTGCCAGCAAGGGACAGGGCGGAAACACCATATATTTT.

This clonotype has a count of ten or more. The chain links TRBV9 to TRBJ2-7, with D perhaps TRBD1 (7 bases). Trimming removed 3 bases at V and 6 bases at J, with 22 bases between. Germline V gene data show CDR1 as SGDLS and CDR2 as YYNGEE. There are 16 residues in the CDR3. CDR3 region: CASSAHAPGQGGEQYF. The DNA for the CDR3 is TGTGCCAGCAGCGCCCACGCCCCGGGGCAGGGGGGCGAGCAGTACTTC.

This clonotype was counted many times. V usage is TRBV20-1 and J usage is TRBJ2-1; D gene ambiguous. With 5 bases removed from V and 9 bases from J, the gap between germline ends came to 11 bases. Germline V gene sequence: CDR1 DFQATT, CDR2 SNEGSKA (reference sequence). The CDR3 has 11 residues. CDR3 loop: CSARLDREQFF. CDR3 in DNA: TGCAGTGCTCGACTCGACCGTGAGCAGTTCTTC.

In its sample, this clonotype was seen a few times. The CDR3 reads CASSPIGPPGFWANIQYF. CDR3 DNA: TGTGCCAGCAGTCCAATTGGCCCTCCAGGGTTCTGGGCGAACATTCAGTACTTC. The rearrangement links TRBV6-2 or TRBV6-3 to TRBJ2-4, with D possibly TRBD1 on 5 matching bases. V was trimmed by 5 bases and J by 7 bases, leaving 27 bases between them. CDR1 and CDR2 (germline): MNHEY, SVGEGT. This CDR3 spans 18 amino acids.

This clonotype came up a few times. The chain has TRBV7-8 and TRBJ2-3; 11 bases map to TRBD2. Per germline, CDR1 SGHVS and CDR2 FQNEAQ. The CDR3 covers 14 residues. V shed 5 bases, J shed 8 bases, and the junction held 6 bases outside the gene matches. The CDR3 loop reads CASSPSGGSPTQYF. The CDR3 nucleotides are TGTGCCAGCAGCCCTAGCGGGGGGTCCCCTACGCAGTATTTT. Filled out from reference TRBV7-8 and TRBJ2-3, the complete variable domain reads GAGVSQSPRYKVAKRGQDVALRCDPISGHVSLFWYQQALGQGPEFLTYFQNEAQLDKSGLPSDRFFAERPEGSVSTLKIQRTQQEDSAVYLCASSPSGGSPTQYFGPGTRLTVL.

This clonotype was seen at least ten times. The V gene is TRBV4-2, the J gene TRBJ2-7; D is possibly TRBD1 (6 bases). Germline CDR1 and CDR2: LGHNA and YNFKEQ. The CDR3 is 15 amino acids. The V gene lost 0 bases and the J gene lost 2 bases, with 11 bases spanning the gap. CDR3 protein: CASSQEARDTYEQYF. In DNA, the CDR3 is TGTGCCAGCAGCCAAGAGGCCCGGGACACCTACGAGCAGTACTTC.

This clonotype was found many times. The chain joins TRBV4-3 to TRBJ2-3; weak D call: TRBD2 (5 bases). The V end was cut by 4 bases, the J end by 0 bases, with 20 bases between. The germline V gene has CDR1 LGHNA and CDR2 YSLEER. The CDR3 is made up of 18 amino acids. The CDR3 loop reads CASSPQITRVTSTDTQYF. CDR3 nucleotide sequence: TGCGCCAGCAGCCCTCAGATCACGCGGGTAACTAGCACAGATACGCAGTATTTT.

The gene calls are TRBV3-1 and TRBJ1-6; D is possibly TRBD1 (6 bases). The CDR3 is 13 residues long. Germline V lookup: CDR1 LGHDT, CDR2 YNNKEL (reference sequence). Trimming cost V 1 base and J 16 bases, with 14 bases left between them. CDR3 sequence (DNA): TGTGCCAGCAGCCAAGTGGCCCGACAGGTACTCCACTTT. This codes for CASSQVARQVLHF.

This clonotype occurred a few times. The rearrangement uses TRBV2 and TRBJ1-1; D is ambiguous. Germline V gene data show CDR1 as SNHLY and CDR2 as FYNNEI. The CDR3 spans 11 residues. Trimming took 8 bases from V and 1 from J, leaving 5 bases between them. The CDR3 sequence is CASGQNTEAFF. CDR3 DNA: TGTGCCAGCGGGCAGAACACTGAAGCTTTCTTT.

The chain couples TRBV28 to TRBJ1-5, with 9 bases that match TRBD1. The CDR3 covers 15 residues. Germline V CDR1 and CDR2: MDHEN, SYDVKM. The junction had 9 bases not matched to a gene; V was cut back by 7 bases and J by 5 bases. CDR3 DNA sequence: TGTGCCAGCAATAAACAGGGGGCTTGGGATCAGCCCCAGCATTTT. Translating gives CASNKQGAWDQPQHF.

This clonotype was recorded a few times. The V gene is TRBV3-1, the J gene TRBJ1-2; D is possibly TRBD1 (6 bases). V was cut by 7 bases and J by 1 base, with 19 bases left in between. Germline CDR1 reads LGHDT; CDR2 reads YNNKEL (reference sequence). CDR3 length: 16 residues. The DNA of the CDR3 is TGTGCCAGCACCCCTCGCGGGGGGCGTCTTAACTATGGCTACACCTTC. It yields the protein CASTPRGGRLNYGYTF.

V is TRBV4-1 and J is TRBJ1-2; maybe TRBD1 (6 bases). Germline-derived CDR1 and CDR2 are MGHRA and YSYEKL. Trimming pared 2 bases from V and 4 bases from J, leaving 11 bases between. The CDR3 is made up of 14 amino acids. CDR3 bases: TGCGCCAGCAGCCAAACAGGGTTAAGCTATGGCTACACCTTC. Translating it yields CASSQTGLSYGYTF.

This clonotype appeared a few times. The chain joins TRBV20-1 to TRBJ1-1; D might be TRBD1 (6 bases). Germline lookup yields CDR1 DFQATT and CDR2 SNEGSKA (reference sequence). The CDR3 has 13 amino acids. The V gene lost 2 bases and the J gene lost 1 base, with 8 bases spanning the gap. The CDR3 DNA reads TGCAGTGCTAGATCGACAGGGAACACTGAAGCTTTCTTT. It is translated as CSARSTGNTEAFF.